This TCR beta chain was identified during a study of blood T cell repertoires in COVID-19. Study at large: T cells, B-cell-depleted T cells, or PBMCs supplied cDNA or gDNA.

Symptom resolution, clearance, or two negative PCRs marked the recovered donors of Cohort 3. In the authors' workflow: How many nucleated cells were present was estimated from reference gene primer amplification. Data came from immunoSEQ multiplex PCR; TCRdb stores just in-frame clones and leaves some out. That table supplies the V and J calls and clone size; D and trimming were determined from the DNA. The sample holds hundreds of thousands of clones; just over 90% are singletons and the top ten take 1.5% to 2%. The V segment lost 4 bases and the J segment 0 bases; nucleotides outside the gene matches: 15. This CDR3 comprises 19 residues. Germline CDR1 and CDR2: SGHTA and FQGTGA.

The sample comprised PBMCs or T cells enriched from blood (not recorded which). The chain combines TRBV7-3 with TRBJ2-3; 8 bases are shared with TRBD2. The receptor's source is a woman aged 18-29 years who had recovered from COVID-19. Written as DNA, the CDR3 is TGTGCCAGCAGCTCCCGTCGGGGGGGGGCCTCGCCTAGCACAGATACGCAGTATTTT. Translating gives CASSSRRGGASPSTDTQYF.